This TCR beta chain is drawn from a study of T cell responses to AZD1222 COVID-19 vaccine. Whole-study results and caveats: Unmutated variant regions are reportedly targeted by nearly half of spike-specific TCRs.

Only in-frame clones appear in the TCRdb table, and some are missing; sequencing was by immunoSEQ multiplex PCR. The sample has over 150,000 clones; approximately 95% are singletons. As to this clone: Its antigen is currently unknown.

The source was peripheral blood, collected 28 days after the second dose of the MenACWY control vaccine. The source of this sequence is an adult who received the MenACWY meningococcal vaccine as a control.

The CDR3 DNA reads TGCAGCGTTGGGGGACAGGGGTACCCTGGAAACACCATATATTTT. Translating gives CSVGGQGYPGNTIYF. The chain recombines TRBV29-1 with TRBJ1-3; 10 nucleotides align to TRBD1. CDR1 and CDR2 from the germline V gene are SQVTM and ANQGSEA. V lost 4 bases, J lost 2 bases, and 5 bases stayed unmatched. This CDR3 contains 15 residues.